The next 8 T cell receptor beta chains were all read from a single sample in a study of T-cell memory formation after mild COVID-19. TCRdb recomputed calls from the 5' RACE reads with MiXCR, one row per CDR3 protein. The table lists about 210,000 distinct CDR3 sequences, roughly 27% of them singletons. Sequenced: PBMCs or a T cell subset sorted from them (not recorded which). The receptors come from an adult woman who had mild COVID-19 (a few samples of this study predate the infection). Cell type and time point are not known.

In this sample, this clonotype turned up a few times. For the CDR3, the DNA is TGTGCCAGCAGCTTGTTTCTAGCGGGAGGAGAGACCCAGTACTTC. Translation gives CASSLFLAGGETQYF. The genes are TRBV5-6 and TRBJ2-5; 11 bases agree with TRBD2. The CDR3 consists of 15 residues. Losses at the gene ends were 1 base for V and 4 bases for J; bases not matched to a gene: 3. Germline CDR1 and CDR2: SGHDT and YYEEEE.

This chain connects TRBV18 to TRBJ2-5; D possibly matches TRBD1 or TRBD2 (5 bases each). V was cut by 6 bases and J by 5 bases, with 16 bases left in between. CDR1 KGHSH and CDR2 LQKENI come from the germline V gene. The length of the CDR3 is 14 residues. CDR3 sequence (DNA): TGTGCCAGCTCTCCCGGGGCAGCGTCTGAGACCCAGTACTTC. It codes for CASSPGAASETQYF.

This clonotype was recorded a few times. V is TRBV11-3 and J is TRBJ2-7; 8 nucleotides match TRBD2. CDR3 length equals 16 residues. The V segment lost 0 bases and the J segment 0 bases; nucleotides outside the gene matches: 4. In germline, CDR1 is SGHNT, CDR2 YENEEA. CDR3 sequence (DNA): TGTGCCAGCAGCTTAGATCGGGGGGGAGCCTCCTACGAGCAGTACTTC. Encoded protein: CASSLDRGGASYEQYF. Variable domain in full (rest from reference TRBV11-3 and TRBJ2-7): EAGVVQSPRYKIIEKKQPVAFWCNPISGHNTLYWYLQNLGQGPELLIRYENEEAVDDSQLPKDRFSAERLKGVDSTLKIQPAELGDSAVYLCASSLDRGGASYEQYFGPGTRLTVT.

In its sample, this clonotype was seen a few times. The V and J genes are TRBV7-2 and TRBJ1-1, with a weak D call TRBD1 (6 bases). This CDR3 comprises 15 residues. V was shortened by 4 bases and J by 3 bases, with 15 bases between the two germline ends. The germline V gene has CDR1 SGHTA and CDR2 FQGNSA. The CDR3 DNA reads as TGTGCCAGCAGCTCCGGTTACAGGGTGGACACTGAAGCTTTCTTT. As protein: CASSSGYRVDTEAFF.

This clonotype occurred a few times. This chain joins TRBV25-1 and TRBJ2-5; D possibly uses TRBD1 or TRBD2 (5 bases each). This CDR3 spans 14 amino acids. The ends were cut back, 4 bases at V and 2 bases at J, with 11 bases in the middle. CDR1 and CDR2 (germline): MGHDK, SYGVNS. The CDR3: CASSAGTLQETQYF. CDR3 bases: TGTGCCAGCAGTGCAGGGACGCTGCAAGAGACCCAGTACTTC. The full variable domain, its missing parts supplied by reference TRBV25-1 and TRBJ2-5, is EADIYQTPRYLVIGTGKKITLECSQTMGHDKMYWYQQDPGMELHLIHYSYGVNSTEKGDLSSESTVSRIRTEHFPLTLESARPSHTSQYLCASSAGTLQETQYFGPGTRLLVL.

CDR3: CAIRGSGETQYF. The CDR3, as DNA: TGTGCCATCAGAGGGAGTGGGGAGACCCAGTACTTC. The rearrangement links TRBV10-3 to TRBJ2-5; perhaps TRBD2 as D (5 bases). Germline V lookup: CDR1 ENHRY, CDR2 SYGVKD. The CDR3 is made up of 12 amino acids. V was shortened by 6 bases and J by 5 bases, with 10 bases between the two germline ends.

This clonotype was seen a handful of times. This sequence joins TRBV7-8 and TRBJ1-2; D is ambiguous. V was shortened by 5 bases and J by 5 bases, with 18 bases between the two germline ends. Germline values: CDR1 SGHVS, CDR2 FQNEAQ. This CDR3 contains 15 residues. The CDR3 sequence is CASSVSVEGSYGYTF. DNA for the CDR3: TGTGCCAGCAGCGTATCCGTCGAGGGCTCGTATGGCTACACCTTC.

The chain recombines TRBV12-3 or TRBV12-4 with TRBJ2-5, with D possibly being TRBD1 (5 bases). This CDR3 has 14 amino acids. Trimming took 3 bases from V and 2 from J, leaving 10 bases between them. CDR3: CASSFVNRQETQYF. The CDR3 coding sequence is TGTGCCAGCAGTTTTGTTAACAGGCAAGAGACCCAGTACTTC.